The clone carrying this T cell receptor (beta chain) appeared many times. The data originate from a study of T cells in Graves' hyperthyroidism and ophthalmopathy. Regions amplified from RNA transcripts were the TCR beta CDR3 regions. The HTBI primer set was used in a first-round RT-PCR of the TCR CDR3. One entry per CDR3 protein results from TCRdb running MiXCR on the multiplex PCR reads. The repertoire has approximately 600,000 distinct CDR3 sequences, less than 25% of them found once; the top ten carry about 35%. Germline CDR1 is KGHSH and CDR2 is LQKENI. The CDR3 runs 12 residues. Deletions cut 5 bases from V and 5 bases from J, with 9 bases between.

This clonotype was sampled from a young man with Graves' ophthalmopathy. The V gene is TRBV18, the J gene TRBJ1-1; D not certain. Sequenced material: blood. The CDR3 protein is CASSSRMTEAFF. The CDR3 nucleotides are TGTGCCAGCTCATCCCGGATGACTGAAGCTTTCTTT.